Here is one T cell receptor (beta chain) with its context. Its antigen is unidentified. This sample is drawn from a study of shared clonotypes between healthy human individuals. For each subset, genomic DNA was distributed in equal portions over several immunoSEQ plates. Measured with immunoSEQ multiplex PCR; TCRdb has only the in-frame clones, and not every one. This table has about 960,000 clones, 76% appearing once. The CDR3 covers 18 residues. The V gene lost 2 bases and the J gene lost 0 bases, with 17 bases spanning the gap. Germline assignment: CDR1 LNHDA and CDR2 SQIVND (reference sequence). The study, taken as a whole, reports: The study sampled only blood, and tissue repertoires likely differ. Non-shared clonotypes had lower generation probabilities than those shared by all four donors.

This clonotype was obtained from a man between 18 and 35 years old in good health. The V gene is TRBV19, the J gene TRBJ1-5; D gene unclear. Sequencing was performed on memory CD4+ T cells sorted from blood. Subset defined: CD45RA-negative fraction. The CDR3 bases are TGTGCCAGTAGTATAAAGGTTGGAGGCGGGTATAGCAATCAGCCCCAGCATTTT. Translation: CASSIKVGGGYSNQPQHF.